This T cell receptor beta chain was observed in a study of response to subunit inactivated influenza vaccine. The study's findings and limits: The authors put forward the suggestion that each seasonal influenza vaccination may bring in only a limited number of new T cells.

TCRdb processed the RT-PCR reads anew with MiXCR; each CDR3 protein has one entry. The sample yields hundreds of thousands of distinct CDR3 sequences, under 20% seen once. The CDR3 runs to 11 residues. Trimming took off 7 bases at V and 9 bases at J, with 10 bases between the two ends. From germline, CDR1 is SEHNR and CDR2 FQNEAQ (reference sequence). This clonotype has only a few counts. Its cognate antigen is unknown. This specimen consisted of PBMCs from blood, obtained about 5 days after vaccination. The chain uses TRBV7-9 and TRBJ2-1; D remains ambiguous. This TCR was sampled from a man aged 50 or older who received an inactivated influenza vaccine. As DNA, the CDR3 is TGTGCCAGCACCCTGGGCGTTGAGCAGTTCTTC. Translated, it gives CASTLGVEQFF.